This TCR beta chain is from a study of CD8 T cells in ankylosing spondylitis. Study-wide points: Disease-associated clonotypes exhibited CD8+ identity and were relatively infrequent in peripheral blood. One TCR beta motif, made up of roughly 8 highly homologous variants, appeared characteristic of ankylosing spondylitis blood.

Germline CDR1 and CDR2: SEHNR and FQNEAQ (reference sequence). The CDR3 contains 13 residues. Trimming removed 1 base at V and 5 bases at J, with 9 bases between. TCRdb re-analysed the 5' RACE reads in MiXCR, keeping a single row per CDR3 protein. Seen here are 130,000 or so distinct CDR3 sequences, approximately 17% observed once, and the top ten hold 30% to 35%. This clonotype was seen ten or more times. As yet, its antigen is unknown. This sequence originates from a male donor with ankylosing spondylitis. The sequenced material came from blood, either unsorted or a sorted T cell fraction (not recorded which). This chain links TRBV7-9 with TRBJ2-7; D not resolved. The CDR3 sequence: CASSLVGVHEQYF. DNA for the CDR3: TGTGCCAGCAGCTTAGTTGGAGTCCACGAGCAGTACTTC.